The T cell receptor (beta chain) under discussion was sequenced for a study of cytomegalovirus exposure and HLA in healthy donors. With regard to this clone: Its antigen is undetermined.

V lost 3 bases, J lost 5 bases, and 10 bases lay in between. Germline V gene lookup returns CDR1 LNHDA and CDR2 SQIVND (reference sequence). The CDR3 totals 14 residues. Regarding the study as a whole: The investigators catalogued 150 to 200 TCR beta chains as cytomegalovirus-associated.

The study ran its PCR with 60 Vbeta and 13 Jbeta primers. The table came from immunoSEQ multiplex PCR; TCRdb's copy has only in-frame clones and leaves some out. The sample contains 160,000 or so clones, about three quarters of which appear only once. Sequenced input: PBMCs. The chain employs TRBV19 and TRBJ2-2; TRBD1 is a possible D gene (5 bases). The receptor comes from a woman aged 40 to 50 in good health and CMV-seropositive. The CDR3 sequence is CASSIRVGTGELFF. The CDR3 bases are TGTGCCAGTAGTATCAGGGTTGGGACCGGGGAGCTGTTTTTT.